This record concerns one T cell receptor beta chain sequence. Between the trimmed V and J ends, which lost 2 bases and 2 bases, there was a span of 15 bases. The CDR3 extends over 16 amino acids. Germline V gene sequence: CDR1 LNHNV, CDR2 YYDKDF (reference sequence). Library preparation for TCR beta used quantitative 5'-RACE with molecular barcodes. TCRdb reprocessed the 5' RACE reads with MiXCR, giving one entry per CDR3 protein. This table holds around 130,000 distinct CDR3 sequences, approximately 10% found once. The data belong to a study of CD8 T cells in ankylosing spondylitis. This chain uses TRBV15 with TRBJ1-1, with unresolved D. This clonotype originated in a male donor with ankylosing spondylitis or in good health (not recorded which). The material sequenced was blood, either unsorted or a sorted T cell fraction (not recorded which). The CDR3 nucleotides read TGTGCCACCAGCAGAAACCCAGGCGGGATAAACACTGAAGCTTTCTTT. It yields the protein CATSRNPGGINTEAFF.